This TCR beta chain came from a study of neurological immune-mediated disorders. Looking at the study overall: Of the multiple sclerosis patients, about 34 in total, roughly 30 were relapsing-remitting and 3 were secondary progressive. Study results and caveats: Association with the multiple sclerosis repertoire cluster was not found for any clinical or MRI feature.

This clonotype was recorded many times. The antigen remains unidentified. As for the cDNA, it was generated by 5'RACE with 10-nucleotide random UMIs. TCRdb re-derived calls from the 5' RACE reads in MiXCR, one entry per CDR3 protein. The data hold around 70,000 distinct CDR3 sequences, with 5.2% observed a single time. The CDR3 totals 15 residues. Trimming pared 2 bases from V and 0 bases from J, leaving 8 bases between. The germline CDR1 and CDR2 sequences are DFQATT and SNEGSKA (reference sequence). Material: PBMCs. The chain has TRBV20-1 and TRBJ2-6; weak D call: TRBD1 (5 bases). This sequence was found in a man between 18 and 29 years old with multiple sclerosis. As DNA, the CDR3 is TGCAGTGCTAGAACAGGAAACTCTGGGGCCAACGTCCTGACTTTC. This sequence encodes CSARTGNSGANVLTF.